This is a list of T cell receptor beta chains from one sample in a study of blood T cell repertoires in COVID-19. This table comes from immunoSEQ multiplex PCR, and its TCRdb copy is limited to in-frame clones, with some not included. Counted here are approximately 120,000 clones, about 81% occurring once; the ten biggest clones make up around 4.1%. Sample: peripheral blood. The receptors originated from a woman aged 45-65 years with acute or convalescent COVID-19. Each CDR3 is given with its conserved first and last residue. The D gene is left open where the match is weak. Size is omitted from some rows. Given values are once, few, many or a class for expanded clones.

v_call	d_call	clone_size	j_call	cdr3_length	cdr3_aa	cdr3_nt
TRBV7-6	TRBD2	.	TRBJ2-5	18	CASSPLAGGRSGGETQYF	TGTGCCAGCAGCCCACTAGCGGGGGGCCGCTCCGGCGGAGAGACCCAGTACTTC
TRBV5-1	TRBD1	.	TRBJ1-1	15	CASRPGQGRYTEAFF	TGCGCCAGCAGGCCGGGACAGGGTCGGTACACTGAAGCTTTCTTT
TRBV15	.	many	TRBJ2-1	16	CATSKLTGPAANEQFF	TGTGCCACCAGCAAACTGACAGGCCCGGCCGCCAATGAGCAGTTCTTC
TRBV9	.	.	TRBJ1-6	15	CASSVVSQGDSPLHF	TGTGCCAGCAGCGTAGTAAGCCAGGGTGATTCACCCCTCCACTTT
TRBV9	TRBD2	.	TRBJ2-1	16	CASSVTLTGGLYEQFF	TGTGCCAGCAGCGTGACACTGACGGGGGGGCTGTATGAGCAGTTCTTC
TRBV20-1	TRBD2	once	TRBJ2-5	16	CSASLASGGLLETQYF	TGCAGTGCTAGTCTGGCTAGCGGGGGTCTTTTGGAGACCCAGTACTTC
TRBV18	.	.	TRBJ1-1	16	CASSPRGKQGNTEAFF	TGTGCCAGCTCACCACGAGGGAAGCAAGGGAACACTGAAGCTTTCTTT
TRBV28	.	few	TRBJ1-1	12	CASRTGHTEAFF	TGTGCCAGCAGGACAGGTCATACTGAAGCTTTCTTT
TRBV18	TRBD1	.	TRBJ1-2	13	CASSPDRGYGYTF	TGTGCCAGCTCACCGGACAGGGGATATGGCTACACCTTC
TRBV2	TRBD1	few	TRBJ1-3	15	CASTDRGLGGNTIYF	TGTGCCAGCACTGACAGGGGGCTGGGCGGAAACACCATATATTTT